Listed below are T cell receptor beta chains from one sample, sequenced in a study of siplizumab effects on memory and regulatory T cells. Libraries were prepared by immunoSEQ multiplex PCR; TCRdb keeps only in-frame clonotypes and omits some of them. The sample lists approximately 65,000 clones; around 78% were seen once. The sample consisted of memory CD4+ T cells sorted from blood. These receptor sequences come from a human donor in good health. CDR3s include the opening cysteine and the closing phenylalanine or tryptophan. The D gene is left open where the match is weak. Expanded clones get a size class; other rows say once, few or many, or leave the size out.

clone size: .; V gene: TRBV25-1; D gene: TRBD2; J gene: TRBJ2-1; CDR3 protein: CASSDLGSGNYNEQFF; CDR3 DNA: TGTGCCAGCAGTGATTTGGGTAGCGGGAACTACAATGAGCAGTTCTTC
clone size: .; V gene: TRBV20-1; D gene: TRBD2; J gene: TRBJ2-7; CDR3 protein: CSAGLVHEQYF; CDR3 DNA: TGCAGTGCGGGACTAGTCCACGAGCAGTACTTC
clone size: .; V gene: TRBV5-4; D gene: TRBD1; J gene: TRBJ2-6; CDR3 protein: CASSTTGGPRSGANVLTF; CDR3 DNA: TGTGCCAGCAGCACTACAGGGGGCCCTCGCTCTGGGGCCAACGTCCTGACTTTC
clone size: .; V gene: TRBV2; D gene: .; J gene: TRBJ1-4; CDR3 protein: CASTWTEKLFF; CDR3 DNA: TGTGCCAGCACCTGGACAGAAAAACTGTTTTTT
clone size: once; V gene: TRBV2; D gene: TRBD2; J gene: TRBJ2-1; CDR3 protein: CASTGTSGRSYNEQFF; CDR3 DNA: TGTGCCAGCACCGGGACTAGCGGGAGAAGCTACAATGAGCAGTTCTTC
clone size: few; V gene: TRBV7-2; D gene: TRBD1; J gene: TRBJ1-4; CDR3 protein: CASSYSGTGDEKLFF; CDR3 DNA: TGTGCCAGCAGCTATTCCGGGACAGGGGACGAAAAACTGTTTTTT
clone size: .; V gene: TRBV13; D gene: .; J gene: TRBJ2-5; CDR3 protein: CASSLGGQGLQETQYF; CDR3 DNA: TGTGCCAGCAGCTTAGGAGGGCAAGGTCTACAAGAGACCCAGTACTTC
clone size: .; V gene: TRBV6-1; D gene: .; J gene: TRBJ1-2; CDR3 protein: CASGGNYGYTF; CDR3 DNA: TGTGCCAGCGGGGGTAACTATGGCTACACCTTC
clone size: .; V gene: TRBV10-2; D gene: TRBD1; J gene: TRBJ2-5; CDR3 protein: CASSMTGADIETQYF; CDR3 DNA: TGCGCCAGCAGTATGACAGGGGCAGATATAGAGACCCAGTACTTC
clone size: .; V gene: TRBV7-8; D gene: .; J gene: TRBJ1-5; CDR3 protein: CASSRTGTRDQPQHF; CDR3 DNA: TGTGCCAGCAGCAGAACCGGGACCCGAGATCAGCCCCAGCATTTT
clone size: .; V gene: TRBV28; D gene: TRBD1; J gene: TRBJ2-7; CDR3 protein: CASSLAGTGTYEQYF; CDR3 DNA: TGTGCCAGCAGTTTAGCCGGGACAGGGACCTACGAGCAGTACTTC
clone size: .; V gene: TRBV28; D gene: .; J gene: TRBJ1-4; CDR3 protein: CASSLGPELNEKLFF; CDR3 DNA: TGTGCCAGCAGTTTGGGCCCCGAGCTTAATGAAAAACTGTTTTTT
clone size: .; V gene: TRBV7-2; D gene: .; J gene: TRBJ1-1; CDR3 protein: CASSLKSEDTEAFF; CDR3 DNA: TGTGCCAGCAGCTTAAAATCGGAGGACACTGAAGCTTTCTTT
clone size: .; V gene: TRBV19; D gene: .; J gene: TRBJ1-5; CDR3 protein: CASSIDPVQPQHF; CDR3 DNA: TGTGCCAGTAGTATAGATCCGGTTCAGCCCCAGCATTTT
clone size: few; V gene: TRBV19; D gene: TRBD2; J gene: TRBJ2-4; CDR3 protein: CASSAASGGRGNLAKNIQYF; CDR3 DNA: TGTGCCAGTAGTGCAGCTAGCGGGGGGCGCGGGAACCTGGCCAAAAACATTCAGTACTTC
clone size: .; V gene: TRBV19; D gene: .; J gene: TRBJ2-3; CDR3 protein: CASTSGGEGLTQYF; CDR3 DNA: TGTGCCAGTACCAGCGGAGGGGAAGGCCTTACGCAGTATTTT
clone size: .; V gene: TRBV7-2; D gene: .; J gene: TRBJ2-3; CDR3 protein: CASSLSGIVTDTQYF; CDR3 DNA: TGTGCCAGCAGCCTCTCAGGGATTGTAACAGATACGCAGTATTTT
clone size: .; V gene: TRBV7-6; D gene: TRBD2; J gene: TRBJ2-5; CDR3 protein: CASSLVVSGGGETQYF; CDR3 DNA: TGTGCCAGCAGCTTAGTAGTATCGGGAGGCGGAGAGACCCAGTACTTC
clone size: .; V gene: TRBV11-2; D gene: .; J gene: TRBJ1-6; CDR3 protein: CASSLDVGGRSPLHF; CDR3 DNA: TGTGCCAGCAGCTTAGACGTTGGGGGCCGGTCACCCCTCCACTTT
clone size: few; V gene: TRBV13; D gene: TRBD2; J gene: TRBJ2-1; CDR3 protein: CASSSSFAGGLYNEQFF; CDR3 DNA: TGTGCCAGCAGCTCGTCATTCGCGGGGGGACTATACAATGAGCAGTTCTTC
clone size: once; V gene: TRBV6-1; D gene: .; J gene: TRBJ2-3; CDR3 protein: CATVRVDTQYF; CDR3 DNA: TGTGCCACCGTAAGGGTCGATACGCAGTATTTT
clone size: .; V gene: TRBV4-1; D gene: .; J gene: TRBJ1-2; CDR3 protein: CASSQRDKSPGYGYTF; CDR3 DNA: TGCGCCAGCAGCCAAAGGGACAAAAGCCCAGGTTATGGCTACACCTTC
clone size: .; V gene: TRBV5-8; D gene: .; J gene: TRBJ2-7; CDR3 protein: CASSSDSYEQYF; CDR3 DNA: TGTGCCAGCAGCTCCGACTCCTACGAGCAGTACTTC
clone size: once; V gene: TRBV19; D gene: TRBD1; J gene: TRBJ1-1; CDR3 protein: CASSLRRDSEAFF; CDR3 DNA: TGTGCCAGTAGTCTCCGACGGGACAGTGAAGCTTTCTTT
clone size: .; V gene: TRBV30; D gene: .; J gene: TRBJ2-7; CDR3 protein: CAWSPPASSSYEQYF; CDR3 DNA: TGTGCCTGGAGTCCCCCGGCCTCGAGCTCCTACGAGCAGTACTTC
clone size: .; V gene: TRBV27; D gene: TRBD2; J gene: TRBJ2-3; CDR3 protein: CASSSSREAYTQYF; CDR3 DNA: TGTGCCAGCAGTTCATCGCGGGAGGCCTATACGCAGTATTTT
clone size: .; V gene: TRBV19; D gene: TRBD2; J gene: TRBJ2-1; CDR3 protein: CASSTQRGWEQFF; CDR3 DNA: TGTGCCAGTAGTACTCAGCGGGGATGGGAGCAGTTCTTC
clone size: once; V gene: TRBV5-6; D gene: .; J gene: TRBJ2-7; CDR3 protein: CASSTDYSPYEQYF; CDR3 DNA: TGTGCCAGCAGCACAGACTATTCTCCCTACGAGCAGTACTTC
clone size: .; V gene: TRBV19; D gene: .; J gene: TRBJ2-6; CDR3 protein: CASSNEGAGANVLTF; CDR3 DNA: TGTGCCAGTAGTAATGAGGGGGCTGGGGCCAACGTCCTGACTTTC
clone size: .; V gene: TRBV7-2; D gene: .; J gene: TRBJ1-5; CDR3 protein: CASSLARANQPQHF; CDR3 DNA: TGTGCCAGCAGCTTAGCGAGGGCCAATCAGCCCCAGCATTTT
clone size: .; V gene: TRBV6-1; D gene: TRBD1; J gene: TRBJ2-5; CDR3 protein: CASSRQGAGATQYF; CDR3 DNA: TGTGCCAGCAGTAGACAGGGGGCTGGTGCGACCCAGTACTTC
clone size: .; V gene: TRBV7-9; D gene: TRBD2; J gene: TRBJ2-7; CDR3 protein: CASSPRQTSGRHEQYF; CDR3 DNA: TGTGCCAGCAGCCCCCGACAGACTAGCGGGAGGCACGAGCAGTACTTC
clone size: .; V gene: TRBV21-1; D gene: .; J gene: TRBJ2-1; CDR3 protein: CASSKGALAGNEQFF; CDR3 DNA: TGTGCCAGCAGCAAAGGGGCGCTAGCGGGAAATGAGCAGTTCTTC
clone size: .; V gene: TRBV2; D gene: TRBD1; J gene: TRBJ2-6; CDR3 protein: CASSESRGRGANVLTF; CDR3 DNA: TGTGCCAGCAGTGAATCCAGGGGGCGAGGGGCCAACGTCCTGACTTTC
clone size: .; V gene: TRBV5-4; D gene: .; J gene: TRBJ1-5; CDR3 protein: CASSLEGNNQPQHF; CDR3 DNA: TGTGCCAGCAGCTTGGAAGGAAACAATCAGCCCCAGCATTTT
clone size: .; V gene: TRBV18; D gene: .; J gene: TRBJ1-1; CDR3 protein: CASSPGPKNRAFF; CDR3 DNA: TGTGCCAGCTCACCAGGTCCGAAAAATAGGGCTTTCTTT
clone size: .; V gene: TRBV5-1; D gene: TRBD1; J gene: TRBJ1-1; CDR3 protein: CASSLAGQGTTEAFF; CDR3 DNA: TGCGCCAGCAGCTTGGCGGGACAGGGGACCACTGAAGCTTTCTTT
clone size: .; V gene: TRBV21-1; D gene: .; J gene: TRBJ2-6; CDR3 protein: CASSKRQYHSGANVLTF; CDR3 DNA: TGTGCCAGCAGCAAACGACAGTACCACTCTGGGGCCAACGTCCTGACTTTC
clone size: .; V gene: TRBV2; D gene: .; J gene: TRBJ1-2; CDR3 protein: CASSRVQTNYGYTF; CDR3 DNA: TGTGCCAGCAGCCGGGTCCAAACTAACTATGGCTACACCTTC
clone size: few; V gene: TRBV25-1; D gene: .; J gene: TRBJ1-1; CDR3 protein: CASARGNTEAFF; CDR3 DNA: TGTGCCAGCGCCAGGGGGAACACTGAAGCTTTCTTT